Following are 23 T cell receptor beta chains from one sample sequenced in a study of blood T cell repertoires in COVID-19. The protocol was immunoSEQ multiplex PCR, while the TCRdb copy is restricted to in-frame clones and leaves out a portion. Found here are roughly 110,000 clones, 70% to 90% of them singletons; the top ten hold around 3.3%. The sequenced sample was peripheral blood. All receptors derive from a man in his forties with acute or convalescent COVID-19.

This chain connects TRBV29-1 to TRBJ1-2; D is uncertain. V lost 7 bases, J lost 4 bases, and 19 bases lay in between. Per germline, CDR1 SQVTM and CDR2 ANQGSEA. This CDR3 has 14 amino acids. CDR3 protein: CSALPEGFGYGYTF. For the CDR3, the DNA is TGCAGCGCCCTCCCGGAGGGTTTCGGCTATGGCTACACCTTC.

The chain combines TRBV3-1 (or the pseudogene TRBV3-2) with TRBJ2-7; the match to TRBD1 covers 8 bases. Germline assignment: CDR1 LGHDT and CDR2 YNNKEL (reference sequence). The CDR3 runs 14 residues. Losses at the gene ends were 6 bases for V and 5 bases for J; bases not matched to a gene: 9. CDR3 coding DNA: TGTGCCAGCAGGGGAACGACAGGGGCCCACGAGCAGTACTTC. Its protein product is CASRGTTGAHEQYF.

DNA of the CDR3: TGTGCCAGCAGCGTAGGGACTAGCGGTAGCACAGATACGCAGTATTTT. Its protein is CASSVGTSGSTDTQYF. The rearrangement links TRBV9 to TRBJ2-3; 10 bases match TRBD2. CDR3 length equals 16 residues. V lost 0 bases and J lost 0; bases outside the gene matches: 1. Looked up from germline, CDR1 is SGDLS and CDR2 is YYNGEE.

Relative to its sample, this clone is medium-sized (0.01 to 0.1%). The chain carries TRBV19 and TRBJ1-5; D is unclear. The CDR3 totals 16 residues. V was shortened by 3 bases and J by 0 bases, with 12 bases between the two germline ends. Germline V gives CDR1 LNHDA, CDR2 SQIVND (reference sequence). CDR3 nucleotide sequence: TGTGCCAGTAGTATTTTGAGTAGATATAGCAATCAGCCCCAGCATTTT. Its translation is CASSILSRYSNQPQHF.

The rearrangement joins TRBV10-3 to TRBJ2-7; 10 nucleotides agree with TRBD1. The trim removed 7 bases at V and 5 bases at J, leaving 5 bases unmatched. Per the germline V gene, CDR1 is ENHRY and CDR2 is SYGVKD. This CDR3 comprises 13 residues. DNA of the CDR3: TGTGCCATCACCCTAGGACAGGGGGACGAGCAGTACTTC. Its translation: CAITLGQGDEQYF.

This chain connects TRBV6-4 to TRBJ2-2, with D possibly matching TRBD2 (5 bases). CDR1 is MRHNA and CDR2 is SNTAGT in the germline V gene. V was pared by 3 bases and J by 13 bases, with 15 bases between. The CDR3 contains 13 residues. CDR3 sequence (DNA): TGTGCCAGCAGTGATAACGAGGGAATGAGGCTGTTTTTT. This sequence encodes CASSDNEGMRLFF.

The chain uses TRBV7-3 and TRBJ2-1; TRBD1 agrees at 8 bases. The length of the CDR3 is 15 residues. Germline CDR1 SGHTA, CDR2 FQGTGA. The V gene end was trimmed by 5 bases and the J gene end by 8 bases; junction bases not matched to a gene: 11. The CDR3 reads CASSPQGALVDEQFF. DNA for the CDR3: TGTGCCAGCAGCCCTCAGGGGGCTCTGGTCGATGAGCAGTTCTTC.

The table lists this clone with a count of one. Because it lacks the conserved phenylalanine or tryptophan at the end, this CDR3 is likely a read error. Because the CDR3's place on the DNA is in doubt, the DNA is left out and the CDR3 is given as listed by TCRdb. The chain carries TRBV24-1 and TRBJ1-2; the table calls TRBD1, which could not be checked here. The CDR3 is 9 residues long, ends included. CDR1 and CDR2 from the germline V gene are KGHDR and SFDVKD. CDR3 sequence: CATSEWDRI.

A few counts support this clone. The chain joins TRBV24-1 to TRBJ2-3; maybe TRBD1 (6 bases). V lost 5 bases to trimming and J lost 2 bases, with 13 bases between them. The CDR3 runs 15 residues. The germline gives CDR1 KGHDR, CDR2 SFDVKD. The CDR3 here is CATSAIEGVTDTQYF. The CDR3 DNA follows: TGTGCCACCAGTGCCATAGAGGGGGTCACAGATACGCAGTATTTT.

This chain joins TRBV12-3 or TRBV12-4 and TRBJ2-5; D is undetermined. The V end was cut by 6 bases, the J end by 9 bases, with 14 bases between. The CDR3 is 12 residues long. The CDR3: CASRRLSAAQYF. The CDR3 DNA follows: TGTGCCAGCAGACGACTTTCGGCGGCCCAGTACTTC.

The chain is built from TRBV24-1 and TRBJ1-1; 10 bases are shared with TRBD1. The CDR3 is 15 amino acids. Trimming at V came to 3 bases and at J to 3 bases, leaving 3 bases not matched to a gene. From germline, CDR1 is KGHDR and CDR2 SFDVKD. CDR3: CATSDTGTGDTEAFF. CDR3 bases: TGTGCCACCAGTGATACCGGGACAGGGGACACTGAAGCTTTCTTT.

The rearrangement uses TRBV18 and TRBJ1-1; 9 bases fit TRBD1. Germline loops: CDR1 KGHSH, CDR2 LQKENI. V lost 3 bases and J lost 4; bases outside the gene matches: 15. The CDR3 runs to 18 residues. CDR3 sequence reads: CASSPGTGTGIWRTEAFF. The CDR3 nucleotides read TGTGCCAGCTCACCGGGGACCGGGACAGGGATTTGGCGCACTGAAGCTTTCTTT.

This chain connects TRBV28 to TRBJ1-2; D gene unclear. Trimming took off 2 bases at V and 4 bases at J, with 11 bases between the two ends. The CDR3 loop spans 14 amino acids. Germline CDR1 MDHEN, CDR2 SYDVKM. CDR3 amino acids: CASSLEGRPYGYTF. The CDR3 nucleotides are TGTGCCAGCAGTTTAGAGGGTCGACCCTATGGCTACACCTTC.

The chain employs TRBV4-3 and TRBJ2-2; possible D gene TRBD2, 5 bases. CDR3 length: 15 amino acids. Germline CDR1 reads LGHNA; CDR2 reads YSLEER. V gave up 0 bases and J gave up 7 bases, with 12 bases separating them. The CDR3: CASSQDRIEGGELFF. CDR3 in DNA: TGCGCCAGCAGCCAAGATCGGATTGAGGGCGGGGAGCTGTTTTTT.

The chain links TRBV27 to TRBJ2-5; 8 positions match TRBD1. Germline lookup yields CDR1 MNHEY and CDR2 SMNVEV (reference sequence). This CDR3 has 14 residues. The junction had 4 bases not matched to a gene; V was cut back by 5 bases and J by 2 bases. The CDR3 DNA is TGTGCCAGCAGTCGGGACAGGTCTCAAGAGACCCAGTACTTC. Translated, it gives CASSRDRSQETQYF.

This clone was seen only once. The chain joins TRBV11-2 to TRBJ1-4; 9 bases are shared with TRBD1. Trimming cost V 5 bases and J 8 bases; bases outside gene matches: 12. In germline, CDR1 is SGHAT, CDR2 FQNNGV. CDR3 length: 16 residues. CDR3 coding DNA: TGTGCCAGCAGCCCCACCACGGCGGGACAGGGAGAAAAACTGTTTTTT. It codes for CASSPTTAGQGEKLFF.

The rearrangement links TRBV2 to TRBJ2-3, with D tentatively TRBD1 (6 bases). Germline assignment: CDR1 SNHLY and CDR2 FYNNEI. The CDR3 spans 14 residues. V dropped 8 bases and J dropped 0 bases, with 12 bases sitting between them. CDR3 DNA: TGTGCCAGCGCCAGGGACATTAGCACAGATACGCAGTATTTT. Its protein is CASARDISTDTQYF.

The gene calls are TRBV10-3 and TRBJ1-1; perhaps TRBD1 as D (5 bases). Germline lookup yields CDR1 ENHRY and CDR2 SYGVKD. Trimming stripped 0 bases from V and 2 bases from J, with 10 bases between. CDR3 size: 15 residues. Here the CDR3 DNA reads TGTGCCATCAGTGAGTCCGGGGGAGGTAACACTGAAGCTTTCTTT. Translation gives CAISESGGGNTEAFF.

J is TRBJ1-1 and V is TRBV9, with TRBD1 matching over 9 bases. Per germline, CDR1 SGDLS and CDR2 YYNGEE. This CDR3 comprises 16 residues. Trimming cost V 0 bases and J 6 bases; bases outside gene matches: 9. The CDR3 DNA sequence: TGTGCCAGCAGCGTAGTTGGACAGGGGAGTTTACCTGAAGCTTTCTTT. Encoded protein: CASSVVGQGSLPEAFF.

The V call is TRBV6-5, the J call TRBJ1-6; TRBD1 is a possible D gene (6 bases). CDR1 and CDR2 (germline): MNHEY, SVGAGI. V lost 6 bases and J lost 4, with 10 bases in between. There are 14 residues in the CDR3. This CDR3 reads CASRAGAYNSPLHF. DNA of the CDR3: TGTGCCAGCAGGGCGGGGGCTTATAATTCACCCCTCCACTTT.

The chain employs TRBV5-1 and TRBJ1-1; 8 bases map to TRBD1. The CDR3 is 14 amino acids. The ends lost 4 bases at V and 3 bases at J; junction bases unmatched: 5. Germline CDR1 reads SGHRS; CDR2 reads YFSETQ. Written as DNA, the CDR3 is TGCGCCAGCAGCGTACAGGGGGGTGACACTGAAGCTTTCTTT. The encoded protein is CASSVQGGDTEAFF.

This chain connects TRBV4-1 to TRBJ2-7; TRBD1 matches at 10 bases. Germline-derived CDR1 and CDR2 are MGHRA and YSYEKL. The CDR3 is made up of 16 amino acids. V was clipped by 1 base and J by 2 bases; unmatched bases: 5. The CDR3 region is CASSQATGTGAYEQYF. In DNA, the CDR3 is TGCGCCAGCAGCCAAGCTACCGGGACAGGGGCCTACGAGCAGTACTTC.

V and J are TRBV7-3 and TRBJ2-5; 8 bases match TRBD2. Germline V gives CDR1 SGHTA, CDR2 FQGTGA. CDR3 length: 15 residues. V trimming: 5 bases; J trimming: 2 bases; junction bases outside the gene matches: 7. The CDR3, as DNA: TGTGCCAGCAGCCCCCTGGGCGGGGGGCAAGAGACCCAGTACTTC. This codes for CASSPLGGGQETQYF.